Below, one TCR beta chain is given with its context. This sample was taken from a study of long-term antiretroviral therapy in people with HIV. In the study overall: Specimens dating back about a decade before the 2015 immediate-ART recommendation are the oldest included.

Runs used v3.0 of the immunoSEQ assay and were done at survey level. The assay was immunoSEQ multiplex PCR, and TCRdb's table has in-frame clones only and misses some. The table lists about 24,000 clones, about 76% of them singletons. Clinicians in the United States treated all participants with HIV. Germline lookup yields CDR1 KGHSH and CDR2 LQKENI. CDR3 length: 14 residues. The receptor comes from a woman under 30 with HIV. The chain carries TRBV18 and TRBJ1-1, with D hard to call. This sample comprised unsorted PBMCs, obtained at the start of antiretroviral therapy, before treatment. CDR3: CAATAATMNTEAFF. DNA of the CDR3: TGTGCAGCTACGGCAGCAACCATGAACACTGAAGCTTTCTTT.